The 26 T cell receptor beta chains in this list originate from one sample, sequenced in a study of cytomegalovirus exposure and HLA in healthy donors. It was with 60 Vbeta and 13 Jbeta primers that the PCR ran. The repertoire was sequenced with immunoSEQ multiplex PCR; TCRdb's copy has only in-frame clones and lacks some. The data show about 160,000 clones, 70% to 80% seen once. The sequencing input was PBMCs. Receptor source: a man in his 60s in good health and CMV-seronegative.

This chain connects TRBV27 to TRBJ2-3, with 7 bases aligning to TRBD2. The CDR3 has 15 residues. V gave up 3 bases and J gave up 6 bases; unmatched junction bases: 9. Germline V gene lookup returns CDR1 MNHEY and CDR2 SMNVEV (reference sequence). As DNA, the CDR3 is TGTGCCAGCAGTTTGCCACCGCACGGGAGGGATACGCAGTATTTT. Amino acid sequence: CASSLPPHGRDTQYF.

The rearrangement links TRBV28 to TRBJ2-1; D remains unclear. This CDR3 has 16 amino acids. V was trimmed by 5 bases and J by 3 bases, leaving 17 bases between them. In germline, CDR1 is MDHEN, CDR2 SYDVKM. CDR3 nucleotides: TGTGCCAGCAGTCGACGGAGAGGCAGACTCTACAATGAGCAGTTCTTC. Its translation: CASSRRRGRLYNEQFF. Filled out from reference TRBV28 and TRBJ2-1, the complete variable domain reads DVKVTQSSRYLVKRTGEKVFLECVQDMDHENMFWYRQDPGLGLRLIYFSYDVKMKEKGDIPEGYSVSREKKERFSLILESASTNQTSMYLCASSRRRGRLYNEQFFGPGTRLTVL.

The chain links TRBV7-6 to TRBJ2-7; 9 bases match TRBD2. Germline CDR1 reads SGHVS; CDR2 reads FNYEAQ. This CDR3 is 16 amino acids long. Trimming at V came to 5 bases and at J to 5 bases, leaving 13 bases not matched to a gene. This CDR3 is CASSHGLASGTDEQYF. CDR3 DNA: TGTGCCAGCAGCCATGGCCTCGCTAGCGGGACGGACGAGCAGTACTTC. Complete variable domain (other parts from reference TRBV7-6 and TRBJ2-7): GAGVSQSPRYKVTKRGQDVALRCDPISGHVSLYWYRQALGQGPEFLTYFNYEAQQDKSGLPNDRFSAERPEGSISTLTIQRTEQRDSAMYRCASSHGLASGTDEQYFGPGTRLTVT.

The chain employs TRBV6-1 and TRBJ1-1, with D perhaps TRBD1 (6 bases). V lost 7 bases and J 0 bases, leaving 12 bases between the germline ends. This CDR3 has 14 amino acids. Per the germline V gene, CDR1 is MNHNS and CDR2 is SASEGT. CDR3 sequence reads: CASNPQGVNTEAFF. The CDR3 nucleotides read TGTGCCAGCAACCCACAGGGCGTGAACACTGAAGCTTTCTTT.

This chain links TRBV6-1 with TRBJ2-7; D unclear. CDR3 length: 15 residues. From germline, CDR1 is MNHNS and CDR2 SASEGT. V dropped 3 bases and J dropped 2 bases, with 14 bases sitting between them. The CDR3 spells CASSEGRSPPYEQYF. Here the CDR3 DNA reads TGTGCCAGCAGTGAGGGCAGGTCCCCCCCCTACGAGCAGTACTTC.

The chain joins TRBV7-9 to TRBJ2-7, with TRBD2 matching over 8 bases. The CDR3 spans 16 residues. Germline lookup yields CDR1 SEHNR and CDR2 FQNEAQ (reference sequence). Trimming cost V 5 bases and J 1 base; bases outside gene matches: 10. The CDR3 DNA is TGTGCCAGCAGCCCATTTAGCCGGGAGGGTTCCTACGAGCAGTACTTC. Its protein product is CASSPFSREGSYEQYF.

This chain joins TRBV6-5 and TRBJ2-7, with TRBD1 matching 8 bases. Germline V gives CDR1 MNHEY, CDR2 SVGAGI. This CDR3 is built from 15 residues. V was pared by 0 bases and J by 4 bases, with 5 bases of the junction left unmatched. Written as DNA, the CDR3 is TGTGCCAGCAGTTACTCGGCAGGGGGCGGGTACGAGCAGTACTTC. The encoded protein is CASSYSAGGGYEQYF.

The genes are TRBV7-2 and TRBJ2-3; 7 bases are a match to TRBD2. Germline V gene data show CDR1 as SGHTA and CDR2 as FQGNSA. The CDR3 contains 15 residues. J gave up 1 base and V 1 base, and 2 bases lay outside the gene matches. This CDR3 reads CASSLDLAGTDTQYF. Here the CDR3 DNA reads TGTGCCAGCAGCTTAGACCTAGCGGGCACAGATACGCAGTATTTT.

This chain links TRBV4-3 with TRBJ2-3; the match to TRBD2 covers 7 bases. CDR1 LGHNA and CDR2 YSLEER come from the germline V gene. CDR3 length: 15 residues. J gave up 3 bases and V 0 bases, and 3 bases lay outside the gene matches. The CDR3 DNA is TGCGCCAGCAGCCAAGATTGGCGGGGGACAGATACGCAGTATTTT. Its translation: CASSQDWRGTDTQYF.

The chain links TRBV11-3 to TRBJ1-6, with D unresolved. Germline CDR1 reads SGHNT; CDR2 reads YENEEA. The CDR3 totals 15 residues. Deletions cut 5 bases from V and 0 bases from J, with 8 bases between. Here the CDR3 DNA reads TGTGCCAGCAGCATGCATAGCTCCTATAATTCACCCCTCCACTTT. It yields the protein CASSMHSSYNSPLHF.

J is TRBJ1-6 and V is TRBV4-1; D is possibly TRBD1 (5 bases). The CDR3 has 15 residues. V gave up 1 base and J gave up 7 bases, with 11 bases separating them. CDR1 and CDR2 (germline): MGHRA, YSYEKL. The CDR3 nucleotides are TGCGCCAGCAGCCAAGTTATAACAGGCAATTCACCCCTCCACTTT. This encodes CASSQVITGNSPLHF.

This chain links TRBV6-1 with TRBJ2-1; 14 bases line up with TRBD2. V shed 8 bases and J 5 bases; nucleotides not matched to a gene: 5. CDR3 size: 15 residues. Germline V lookup: CDR1 MNHNS, CDR2 SASEGT. The CDR3 DNA reads as TGTGCCAGCCGACTAGCGGGGGGGCCGAACAATGAGCAGTTCTTC. Its protein is CASRLAGGPNNEQFF.

This rearrangement joins TRBV9 to TRBJ2-7, with 7 positions matching TRBD2. The CDR3 is 14 amino acids. V shed 0 bases, J shed 4 bases, and the junction held 4 bases outside the gene matches. The germline V gene encodes CDR1 SGDLS and CDR2 YYNGEE. This CDR3 is CASSVGLADYEQYF. The CDR3 DNA sequence: TGTGCCAGCAGCGTAGGGCTAGCGGATTACGAGCAGTACTTC.

This clone was detected a few times. The chain combines TRBV4-3 with TRBJ2-3, with TRBD1 matching over 7 bases. Germline V lookup: CDR1 LGHNA, CDR2 YSLEER. The CDR3 is 16 amino acids. J lost 2 bases, V lost 3 bases, and 8 bases had no gene match. The CDR3 loop reads CASSQGGQAVTDTQYF. In DNA form, the CDR3 reads TGCGCCAGCAGCCAGGGCGGACAGGCGGTCACAGATACGCAGTATTTT.

This clone was observed a handful of times. At the DNA level, this CDR3 is encoded by other sequences in the same sample as well. The chain combines TRBV27 with TRBJ1-1; TRBD1 aligns across 7 bases. Germline V gene data show CDR1 as MNHEY and CDR2 as SMNVEV (reference sequence). The junction had 10 bases not matched to a gene; V was cut back by 11 bases and J by 4 bases. The CDR3 totals 13 residues. CDR3 coding DNA: TGTGCCGAACCCCGGGCAGGGGGCACTGAAGCTTTCTTT. This gives the protein CAEPRAGGTEAFF.

This clone has just one count. V is TRBV19 and J is TRBJ2-7; 7 bases agree with TRBD1. CDR1 and CDR2 (germline): LNHDA, SQIVND (reference sequence). With V trimmed by 5 bases and J by 5 bases, 9 bases remained unmatched. This CDR3 region has 14 residues. CDR3 in amino acids: CASSGLQGLNEQYF. The DNA for the CDR3 is TGTGCCAGTAGTGGATTACAGGGGTTGAACGAGCAGTACTTC. The full variable domain, in which reference TRBV19 and TRBJ2-7 provide the parts outside the CDR3, is DGGITQSPKYLFRKEGQNVTLSCEQNLNHDAMYWYRQDPGQGLRLIYYSQIVNDFQKGDIAEGYSVSREKKESFPLTVTSAQKNPTAFYLCASSGLQGLNEQYFGPGTRLTVT.

In its sample, this clone was seen once. V gene TRBV5-1 combines with J gene TRBJ2-1; 10 bases are a match to TRBD1. CDR1 and CDR2 (germline): SGHRS, YFSETQ. V shed 0 bases and J 5 bases; nucleotides not matched to a gene: 2. The CDR3 runs to 15 residues. The CDR3 loop is CASSLGQGANNEQFF. The DNA of the CDR3 is TGCGCCAGCAGCTTGGGACAGGGGGCGAACAATGAGCAGTTCTTC.

This clone was counted only a few times. The rearrangement links TRBV7-9 to TRBJ1-3; 7 positions agree with TRBD1. J lost 4 bases, V lost 2 bases, and 2 bases had no gene match. This CDR3 has 14 amino acids. Germline V gene sequence: CDR1 SEHNR, CDR2 FQNEAQ (reference sequence). The CDR3: CASSLQGDGNTIYF. The DNA for the CDR3 is TGTGCCAGCAGCTTACAGGGGGACGGAAACACCATATATTTT. The variable domain in full, completed from reference TRBV7-9 and TRBJ1-3, reads DTGVSQNPRHKITKRGQNVTFRCDPISEHNRLYWYRQTLGQGPEFLTYFQNEAQLEKSRLLSDRFSAERPKGSFSTLEIQRTEQGDSAMYLCASSLQGDGNTIYFGEGSWLTVV.

This chain joins TRBV6-5 and TRBJ1-2; D is undetermined. Germline CDR1 and CDR2: MNHEY and SVGAGI. V lost 0 bases, J lost 4 bases, and 15 bases lay in between. The CDR3 spans 16 residues. CDR3: CASSYSYPGTRYGYTF. Here the CDR3 DNA reads TGTGCCAGCAGTTACTCATATCCGGGTACGCGCTATGGCTACACCTTC.

The J gene is TRBJ1-4, the V gene TRBV11-2; 8 bases are shared with TRBD1. The CDR3 sequence is 16 residues long. The J segment lost 8 bases and the V segment lost 5 bases, leaving 13 bases of the junction unmatched. Germline V gives CDR1 SGHAT, CDR2 FQNNGV. The CDR3 nucleotides read TGTGCCAGCAGCCTCAGCATGGACAGGGCTGACGAAAAACTGTTTTTT. This translates into CASSLSMDRADEKLFF.

The rearrangement joins TRBV6-5 to TRBJ2-2; 13 nucleotides line up with TRBD2. The J segment lost 6 bases and the V segment lost 4 bases, leaving 5 bases of the junction unmatched. The CDR3 has 16 amino acids. Per germline, CDR1 MNHEY and CDR2 SVGAGI. The CDR3 sequence: CASSSGTSGTAGELFF. DNA for the CDR3: TGTGCCAGCAGTTCCGGGACTAGCGGGACTGCCGGGGAGCTGTTTTTT.

The rearrangement links TRBV7-2 to TRBJ2-2, with D tentatively TRBD2 (7 bases). Per the germline V gene, CDR1 is SGHTA and CDR2 is FQGNSA. The CDR3 has 16 amino acids. Trimming cost V 4 bases and J 1 base, with 13 bases left between them. The CDR3 DNA reads as TGTGCCAGCAGCTCCGCGGGGGCCGTGAACACCGGGGAGCTGTTTTTT. Protein product: CASSSAGAVNTGELFF.

This chain uses TRBV5-1 with TRBJ1-1; D call uncertain. Germline-derived CDR1 and CDR2 are SGHRS and YFSETQ. V was cut by 5 bases and J by 0 bases, with 8 bases left in between. CDR3 length equals 13 residues. The CDR3 spells CASRGSMNTEAFF. The CDR3 nucleotides read TGCGCCAGCAGGGGCTCCATGAACACTGAAGCTTTCTTT.

The chain is built from TRBV5-1 and TRBJ2-5; 13 bases are shared with TRBD2. The tail of the sequence fits TRBJ2-7 better, so the J call may be wrong. Germline CDR1 is SGHRS and CDR2 is YFSETQ. There are 17 residues in the CDR3. The CDR3 protein is CASSLRTSGGEIYEQYF. In DNA, the CDR3 is TGCGCCAGCAGCTTGAGGACTAGCGGGGGTGAAATCTACGAGCAGTACTTC.

The chain carries TRBV2 and TRBJ2-3; 10 bases agree with TRBD2. CDR1 is SNHLY and CDR2 is FYNNEI in the germline V gene. This CDR3 comprises 18 residues. V trimming: 3 bases; J trimming: 4 bases; junction bases outside the gene matches: 13. CDR3 sequence reads: CASSDPIQRGGFSDTQYF. The CDR3 DNA reads as TGTGCCAGCAGTGATCCCATCCAGCGGGGGGGCTTTTCAGATACGCAGTATTTT.

Of note for this clone: Mismatch with germline at one junction end may stem from a read error. The chain links TRBV7-9 to TRBJ2-1, with 8 bases identical to TRBD1. Germline assignment: CDR1 SEHNR and CDR2 FQNEAQ (reference sequence). This CDR3 has 17 amino acids. The CDR3, as DNA: TGTTCCAGCAGCCCGCCTCCCCGGGACAGGAACTACAATGAGCAGTTCTTC. Protein product: CSSSPPPRDRNYNEQFF.